A single sample gave rise to the 20 T cell receptor beta chains below, sequenced in a study of a mutant IDH1 vaccine in newly diagnosed glioma. Profiled with immunoSEQ multiplex PCR; TCRdb holds only in-frame clones, not every one. This sample has tens of thousands of clones, with approximately 87% found just once. Time point described: week 23, last vaccination. Each dose of the vaccine consisted of 300 ug of mutant IDH1 20-mer peptide, with topical imiquimod. These receptors' antigens are unknown. The material was PBMCs, obtained from a glioma patient whose treatment included an IDH1 peptide vaccine. The receptor source for this set is a man aged 18 to 30 with glioma.

This clone has only one observation. The CDR3 DNA is TGTGCCAGCAGTTACCAGGACAGTTTGAATCAGCCCCAGCATTTT. This sequence encodes CASSYQDSLNQPQHF. This chain joins TRBV6-6 and TRBJ1-5; D is possibly TRBD1 (6 bases). The CDR3 spans 15 residues. Germline values: CDR1 MNHNY, CDR2 SVGAGI (reference sequence). V was clipped by 2 bases and J by 4 bases, with 12 bases between them.

This clone appeared a single time. The chain carries TRBV6-5 and TRBJ1-5; 8 bases map to TRBD1. Germline V gene lookup returns CDR1 MNHEY and CDR2 SVGAGI. V trimming: 6 bases; J trimming: 2 bases; junction bases outside the gene matches: 6. The CDR3 length is 15 residues. CDR3 DNA: TGTGCCAGCAGCCTGGACAGGGCTGGCAATCAGCCCCAGCATTTT. Translated: CASSLDRAGNQPQHF.

This sequence joins TRBV28 and TRBJ2-7; D could derive from TRBD1 or TRBD2 (5 bases each). Germline loops: CDR1 MDHEN, CDR2 SYDVKM. The CDR3 is 11 amino acids. Trimming left V 6 bases short and J 11 bases short, with 14 bases between. The CDR3 nucleotides are TGTGCCAGCAGCCGACCAGGGACGAAGTACTTC. Translated, it gives CASSRPGTKYF. The variable domain in full, with the rest retrieved from reference TRBV28 and TRBJ2-7, is DVKVTQSSRYLVKRTGEKVFLECVQDMDHENMFWYRQDPGLGLRLIYFSYDVKMKEKGDIPEGYSVSREKKERFSLILESASTNQTSMYLCASSRPGTKYFGPGTRLTVT.

Concerning this clone: The sample has other DNA sequences that encode this CDR3 too. The rearrangement joins TRBV29-1 to TRBJ1-1; D unclear. Looked up from germline, CDR1 is SQVTM and CDR2 is ANQGSEA. The germline V and J ends were trimmed by 4 bases and 0 bases, with 9 bases remaining between them. The CDR3 contains 13 residues. CDR3 coding DNA: TGCAGCGTTGTTCGGGCCCTGAACACTGAAGCTTTCTTT. Protein: CSVVRALNTEAFF.

The V and J genes are TRBV30 and TRBJ2-7; 9 bases are a match to TRBD1. Germline trimming cut 8 bases from V and 2 bases from J; bases unmatched to any gene: 4. The germline V gene has CDR1 GTSNPN and CDR2 SVGIG (reference sequence). The CDR3 sequence is 12 residues long. The CDR3 is CAGHRGPYEQYF. CDR3 coding DNA: TGTGCCGGACACAGGGGGCCCTACGAGCAGTACTTC.

J is TRBJ1-5 and V is TRBV6-5; no clear D. Germline lookup yields CDR1 MNHEY and CDR2 SVGAGI. Trimming cost V 9 bases and J 3 bases, with 9 bases left between them. The CDR3 runs to 12 residues. The CDR3 here is CASSGFNQPQHF. For the CDR3, the DNA is TGTGCCAGTTCGGGGTTCAATCAGCCCCAGCATTTT.

This clone was seen a few times. The chain links TRBV4-3 to TRBJ1-1; 7 bases are shared with TRBD1. The CDR3 is 16 residues long. Looked up from germline, CDR1 is LGHNA and CDR2 is YSLEER. The J segment lost 5 bases and the V segment lost 0 bases, leaving 9 bases of the junction unmatched. The CDR3 loop is CASSQDLRGPRTEAFF. CDR3 sequence (DNA): TGCGCCAGCAGCCAAGATCTAAGGGGGCCGCGGACTGAAGCTTTCTTT.

The V and J genes are TRBV27 and TRBJ1-6; TRBD1 might be the D (5 bases). This CDR3 contains 15 residues. Trimming removed 5 bases from V and 0 bases from J, with 8 bases in between. Per the germline V gene, CDR1 is MNHEY and CDR2 is SMNVEV (reference sequence). CDR3 protein: CASSVTGSYNSPLHF. CDR3 in DNA: TGTGCCAGCAGTGTTACAGGCTCCTATAATTCACCCCTCCACTTT.

This sequence joins TRBV5-1 and TRBJ2-7, with 12 positions matching TRBD2. Germline V gene data show CDR1 as SGHRS and CDR2 as YFSETQ. The ends lost 4 bases at V and 5 bases at J; junction bases unmatched: 7. The CDR3 runs 15 residues. For the CDR3, the DNA is TGCGCCAGCAGCCCATCTAGCGGGGGGGCCCACGAGCAGTACTTC. This encodes CASSPSSGGAHEQYF.

The J gene is TRBJ2-5, the V gene TRBV19, with TRBD2 matching 15 bases. This CDR3 has 18 residues. V lost 5 bases, J lost 2 bases, and 9 bases stayed unmatched. From germline, CDR1 is LNHDA and CDR2 SQIVND (reference sequence). CDR3 coding DNA: TGTGCCAGTAGTGTTGGACTAGCGGGGGGGCTCCGACAAGAGACCCAGTACTTC. It yields the protein CASSVGLAGGLRQETQYF.

The J gene is TRBJ2-1, the V gene TRBV27, with 14 bases lining up with TRBD2. CDR3 length: 21 amino acids. Losses at the gene ends were 2 bases for V and 0 bases for J; bases not matched to a gene: 12. Per the germline V gene, CDR1 is MNHEY and CDR2 is SMNVEV (reference sequence). The CDR3 protein is CASSLRVTSGRAQSSYNEQFF. The DNA of the CDR3 is TGTGCCAGCAGTTTAAGGGTGACTAGCGGGAGGGCCCAAAGCTCCTACAATGAGCAGTTCTTC.

The chain carries TRBV5-1 and TRBJ1-2; TRBD1 matches at 7 bases. The V gene's germline CDR1 is SGHRS and CDR2 YFSETQ. V gave up 0 bases and J gave up 7 bases; unmatched junction bases: 6. This CDR3 spans 14 amino acids. The CDR3 region has the DNA TGCGCCAGCAGCTTGGCACAGGGGACAGTTGGCTACACCTTC. It codes for CASSLAQGTVGYTF.

The CDR3 DNA reads TGTGCCAGCACTCGAGGCGGGAACGGCTACACCTTC. Translation gives CASTRGGNGYTF. This rearrangement joins TRBV2 to TRBJ1-2; D not resolved. This CDR3 has 12 amino acids. V shed 7 bases and J shed 8 bases, with 14 bases lying between them. Germline V gene lookup returns CDR1 SNHLY and CDR2 FYNNEI.

J is TRBJ2-3 and V is TRBV5-6, with 10 bases aligning to TRBD2. The CDR3 is 15 residues long. CDR1 and CDR2 from the germline V gene are SGHDT and YYEEEE. Losses at the gene ends were 1 base for V and 6 bases for J; bases not matched to a gene: 5. DNA for the CDR3: TGTGCCAGCAGCTTGCCTAGCGGGGGACTGGATACGCAGTATTTT. Its protein is CASSLPSGGLDTQYF.

This clone was seen once. This sequence joins TRBV11-3 and TRBJ1-1; D not resolved. Trimming left V 1 base short and J 1 base short, with 4 bases between. The CDR3 extends over 13 amino acids. In germline, CDR1 is SGHNT, CDR2 YENEEA. CDR3 region: CASSLGRNTEAFF. CDR3 sequence (DNA): TGTGCCAGCAGCTTAGGGCGGAACACTGAAGCTTTCTTT.

The chain recombines TRBV15 with TRBJ1-2; TRBD1 might be the D (6 bases). Germline CDR1 and CDR2: LNHNV and YYDKDF (reference sequence). The CDR3 spans 15 residues. Trimming took off 0 bases at V and 8 bases at J, with 16 bases between the two ends. The CDR3 sequence is CATSRDPPGARGYTF. The CDR3 DNA is TGTGCCACCAGCAGAGATCCCCCGGGGGCTCGGGGCTACACCTTC.

The rearrangement links TRBV7-3 to TRBJ1-2; D uncertain. The CDR3 runs 15 residues. The germline gives CDR1 SGHTA, CDR2 FQGTGA. With 5 bases removed from V and 4 bases from J, the gap between germline ends came to 17 bases. CDR3: CASSPEPEGAYGYTF. CDR3 coding DNA: TGTGCCAGCAGCCCGGAACCCGAGGGAGCCTATGGCTACACCTTC. Full variable domain (rest looked up from reference TRBV7-3 and TRBJ1-2): GAGVSQTPSNKVTEKGKYVELRCDPISGHTALYWYRQSLGQGPEFLIYFQGTGAADDSGLPNDRFFAVRPEGSVSTLKIQRTERGDSAVYLCASSPEPEGAYGYTFGSGTRLTVV.

This clone was counted once. The V gene is TRBV10-3, the J gene TRBJ2-2, with 10 bases identical to TRBD1. The CDR3 covers 18 residues. Trimming took 0 bases from V and 2 from J; bases not matched to a gene: 6. Germline-derived CDR1 and CDR2 are ENHRY and SYGVKD. CDR3 region: CAISESEDRGLNTGELFF. CDR3 DNA: TGTGCCATCAGTGAGTCAGAAGACAGGGGGCTTAACACCGGGGAGCTGTTTTTT.

The chain combines TRBV27 with TRBJ1-2; D is undetermined. The V gene lost 2 bases and the J gene lost 2 bases, with 6 bases spanning the gap. Germline CDR1 MNHEY, CDR2 SMNVEV (reference sequence). The CDR3 is 13 residues long. CDR3 DNA sequence: TGTGCCAGCAGTTTAACACGGAACTATGGCTACACCTTC. Amino acids: CASSLTRNYGYTF.

The V and J genes are TRBV4-3 and TRBJ1-5, with TRBD1 identical over 10 bases. The CDR3 covers 17 residues. Germline values: CDR1 LGHNA, CDR2 YSLEER. V was pared by 2 bases and J by 2 bases, with 6 bases of the junction left unmatched. Here the CDR3 reads CASSQSDRGRGNQPQHF. The CDR3 DNA sequence: TGCGCCAGCAGCCAATCTGACAGGGGGCGCGGCAATCAGCCCCAGCATTTT.